Reported below is one T cell receptor (beta chain). The antigen is unknown. The CDR3 extends over 14 amino acids. CDR1 is MNHEY, CDR2 SVGAGI, per germline. After removal of 9 bases from V and 4 bases from J, the junction contained 8 bases not matched to a gene. These data come from a study of T cell responses to AZD1222 COVID-19 vaccine. Study-wide background: Combined were second doses at about 4 or about 12 weeks. Study findings and constraints: Unmutated regions of variants are reportedly targeted by nearly half of spike-specific TCRs. Repertoire sampling was restricted to post-peak T cell response timepoints. Among the donors, most were white British and more were female, and clonal diversity was possibly underestimated.

Clones were sequenced by immunoSEQ multiplex PCR, and TCRdb holds only the in-frame ones, with some missing. The sample has about 100,000 clones, approximately 88% seen once. Material: peripheral blood, obtained on day 0 of AZD1222 vaccination. V usage is TRBV6-5 and J usage is TRBJ2-1; 8 bases match TRBD2. This receptor was taken from an adult in good health. CDR3 loop: CASGLAGYYNEQFF. CDR3 DNA sequence: TGTGCCAGTGGGTTAGCGGGGTATTACAATGAGCAGTTCTTC.